This T cell receptor beta chain was captured by sequencing in a study of cytomegalovirus exposure and HLA in healthy donors. PCR employed 60 Vbeta and 13 Jbeta primers. Measured with immunoSEQ multiplex PCR; TCRdb has only the in-frame clones, and not every one. The repertoire has some 110,000 clones, over 60% of them found once; the top ten carry approximately 4.4%. Study-level results: TCR beta chains numbering roughly 150 were designated cytomegalovirus-associated. In a later analysis, HLA-associated TCR beta chains were more clonally expanded than equally common others. Previous analysis showed most TCR beta V segments were productive about 87% or about 30% of the time.

To note about this clone: Its antigen remains unknown.

Losses at the gene ends were 5 bases for V and 4 bases for J; bases not matched to a gene: 5. The CDR3 length is 16 residues. Looked up from germline, CDR1 is LNHNV and CDR2 is YYDKDF (reference sequence). The sample taken for sequencing was PBMCs. The rearrangement uses TRBV15 and TRBJ1-4, with 12 bases aligning to TRBD1. This clonotype originated in a man younger than 45 in good health and CMV-seropositive. The chain's CDR3 is CATSRDRGPVNEKLFF. The DNA of the CDR3 is TGTGCCACCAGCCGGGACAGGGGGCCCGTTAATGAAAAACTGTTTTTT.